Listed below are T cell receptor beta chains from one sample, sequenced in a study of Ad26.COV2.S vaccination and SARS-CoV-2 variants. TCRdb's table, derived via immunoSEQ multiplex PCR, lists solely in-frame clones and lacks some. The table records a few hundred thousand clones, 70% to 90% of them present only once. The sequences come from peripheral blood, collected in a trial of Ad26.COV2.S vaccine versus placebo. These receptors all come from a person between 18 and 65 years old who received the Ad26.COV2.S COVID-19 vaccine or a placebo. Each CDR3 is given with its conserved first and last residue. The size field is filled for only some rows; it gives once, few, many or a size class.

v_call clone_size cdr3_aa
TRBV7-3 . CASSLLGGTDTQYF
TRBV6-2/TRBV6-3 . CASSTRQDPSEKLFF
TRBV7-6 . CASSHTGPELSGANVLTF
TRBV5-5 . CASSLTGLGTGELFF
TRBV7-6 . CASSLFELDEQYF
TRBV6-1 . CASSEQGGHQPQHF
TRBV30 . CAWTLRGGGLPYGYTF
TRBV7-9 . CASSFPSGGANTEAFF
TRBV15 . CATSRGQSNEKLFF
TRBV4-3 once CASSLGLGRRQETQYF
TRBV6-5 . CASSPSRGAGETQYF
TRBV28 . CASSFFGEQYF
TRBV19 . CASRVRPQETQYF
TRBV4-2 . CASSPHSDRGYGYTF
TRBV7-2 . CASSFEGRGGTDTQYF
TRBV13 once CATDGTGDYEQYF
TRBV28 . CASSLKDRLNTEAFF
TRBV9 . CASSADYGNIQYF
TRBV28 . CASSRTAGNQPQHF
TRBV5-1 . CASSLGSNAGTEAFF